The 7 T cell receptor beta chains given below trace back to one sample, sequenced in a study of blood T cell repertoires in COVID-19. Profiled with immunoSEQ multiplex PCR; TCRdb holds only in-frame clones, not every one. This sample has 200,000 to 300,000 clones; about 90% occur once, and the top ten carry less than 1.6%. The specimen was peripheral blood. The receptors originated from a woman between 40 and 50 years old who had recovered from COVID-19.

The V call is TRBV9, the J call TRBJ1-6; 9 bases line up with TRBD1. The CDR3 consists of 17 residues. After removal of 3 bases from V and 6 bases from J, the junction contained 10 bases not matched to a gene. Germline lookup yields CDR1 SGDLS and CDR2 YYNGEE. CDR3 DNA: TGTGCCAGCAGCGACTATAGACAGGGGGGAGGTAATTCACCCCTCCACTTT. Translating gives CASSDYRQGGGNSPLHF.

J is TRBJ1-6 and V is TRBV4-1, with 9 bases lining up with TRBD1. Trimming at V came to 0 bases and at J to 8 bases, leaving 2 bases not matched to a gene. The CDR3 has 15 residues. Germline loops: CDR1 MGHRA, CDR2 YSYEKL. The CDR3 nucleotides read TGCGCCAGCAGCCAAGAGGGACAGGGTTATTCACCCCTCCACTTT. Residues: CASSQEGQGYSPLHF.

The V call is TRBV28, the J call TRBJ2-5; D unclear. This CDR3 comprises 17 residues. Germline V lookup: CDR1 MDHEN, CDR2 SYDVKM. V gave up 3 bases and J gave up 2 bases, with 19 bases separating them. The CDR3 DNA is TGTGCCAGCAGTTTCGGGTCGGCCGTCGGTGGGCAAGAGACCCAGTACTTC. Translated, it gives CASSFGSAVGGQETQYF.

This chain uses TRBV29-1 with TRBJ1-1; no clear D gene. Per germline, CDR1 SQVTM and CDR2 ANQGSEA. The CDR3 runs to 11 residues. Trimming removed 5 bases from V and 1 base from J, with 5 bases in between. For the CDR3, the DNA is TGCAGCGTTAGAGCGAACACTGAAGCTTTCTTT. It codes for CSVRANTEAFF.

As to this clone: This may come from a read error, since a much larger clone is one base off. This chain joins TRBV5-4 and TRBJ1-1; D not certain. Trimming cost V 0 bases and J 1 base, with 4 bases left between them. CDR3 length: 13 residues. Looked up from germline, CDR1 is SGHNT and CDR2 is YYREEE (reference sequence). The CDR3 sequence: CASSLDWNTEAFF. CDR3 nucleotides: TGTGCCAGCAGCTTGGACTGGAACACTGAAGCTTTCTTT.

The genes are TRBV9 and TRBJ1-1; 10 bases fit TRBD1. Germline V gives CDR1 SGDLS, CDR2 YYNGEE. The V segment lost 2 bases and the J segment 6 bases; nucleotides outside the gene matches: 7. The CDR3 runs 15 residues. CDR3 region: CASSVGGTGVSEAFF. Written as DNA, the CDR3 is TGTGCCAGCAGCGTTGGGGGGACAGGGGTCTCTGAAGCTTTCTTT. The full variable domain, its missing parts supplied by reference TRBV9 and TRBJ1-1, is DSGVTQTPKHLITATGQRVTLRCSPRSGDLSVYWYQQSLDQGLQFLIQYYNGEERAKGNILERFSAQQFPDLHSELNLSSLELGDSALYFCASSVGGTGVSEAFFGQGTRLTVV.

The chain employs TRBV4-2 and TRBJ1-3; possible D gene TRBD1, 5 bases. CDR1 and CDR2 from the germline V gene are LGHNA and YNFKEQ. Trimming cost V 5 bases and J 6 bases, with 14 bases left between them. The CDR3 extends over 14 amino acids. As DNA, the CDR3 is TGTGCCAGCAGCTTCCAGGGTTTGGCAAACACCATATATTTT. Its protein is CASSFQGLANTIYF.